Each of the 4 T cell receptor beta chains below was sequenced from the same sample in a study of T cells in localized non-small cell lung cancer. Clones were read by immunoSEQ multiplex PCR, and TCRdb kept only the in-frame ones, dropping some. The repertoire consists of some 80,000 clones, with 84% occurring once and the leading ten covering approximately 2.5%. This material consisted of peripheral blood, taken before any cancer treatment. The receptors were sampled from a man aged 35-75 years with stage I lung adenocarcinoma.

This sequence joins TRBV6-5 and TRBJ2-2; D is undetermined. Germline values: CDR1 MNHEY, CDR2 SVGAGI. The germline V and J ends were trimmed by 5 bases and 5 bases, with 6 bases remaining between them. The CDR3 contains 12 residues. The CDR3 nucleotides read TGTGCCAGCAGTACAACGACCGGGGAGCTGTTTTTT. This gives the protein CASSTTTGELFF.

This sequence joins TRBV5-1 and TRBJ2-7; 11 positions match TRBD2. The V gene's germline CDR1 is SGHRS and CDR2 YFSETQ. CDR3 size: 15 residues. The junction had 9 bases not matched to a gene; V was cut back by 4 bases and J by 6 bases. CDR3 bases: TGCGCCAGCAGCCCCGGAACTAGCGGGAGCGGCGAGCAGTACTTC. This translates into CASSPGTSGSGEQYF.

J is TRBJ1-2 and V is TRBV10-3, with 8 bases matching TRBD1. V was clipped by 3 bases and J by 7 bases; unmatched bases: 4. This CDR3 is 13 amino acids long. CDR1 ENHRY and CDR2 SYGVKD come from the germline V gene. CDR3 DNA sequence: TGTGCCATCAGTGACAGGGGGCGGTCTGGCTACACCTTC. Protein: CAISDRGRSGYTF.

The sample holds one count of this clone. The chain links TRBV5-4 to TRBJ1-4, with 7 nucleotides matching TRBD1. V lost 5 bases and J lost 0; bases outside the gene matches: 13. This CDR3 is built from 18 residues. CDR1 is SGHNT, CDR2 YYREEE, per germline (reference sequence). For the CDR3, the DNA is TGTGCCAGCAGTACCACGACAGGGACCTGGGCAACTAATGAAAAACTGTTTTTT. Translating it yields CASSTTTGTWATNEKLFF. The variable domain in full, with the rest retrieved from reference TRBV5-4 and TRBJ1-4, is ETGVTQSPTHLIKTRGQQVTLRCSSQSGHNTVSWYQQALGQGPQFIFQYYREEENGRGNFPPRFSGLQFPNYSSELNVNALELDDSALYLCASSTTTGTWATNEKLFFGSGTQLSVL.